These 8 T cell receptor beta chains came from one sample sequenced in a study of blood T cell repertoires in COVID-19 (dated by TCRdb to the early 2020s). Library creation used the immunoSEQ multiplex PCR assay. The table was pulled from immuneACCESS by TCRdb, which kept in-frame rearrangements only. Such tables lose some clones; where checked, under half of the loss comes from unresolved V genes, and the rest has no known cause. The sample table contains about 60,000 clones; only one count was recorded for around four fifths of them. The ten biggest clones cover 6.3% of the sample. Sequencing was performed on peripheral blood. The receptors were sampled from a human donor in a cohort sampled during active COVID-19.

The V call is TRBV3-1 (or the pseudogene TRBV3-2), the J call TRBJ2-7; D is possibly TRBD1 (5 bases). The CDR3 loop spans 15 amino acids. Looked up from germline, CDR1 is LGHDT and CDR2 is YNNKEL (reference sequence). V shed 1 base and J shed 3 bases, with 13 bases lying between them. The CDR3 coding sequence is TGTGCCAGCAGCCAAGTTATAGGGGCTAACTACGAGCAGTACTTC. This encodes CASSQVIGANYEQYF.

The chain combines TRBV5-4 with TRBJ1-1, with D possibly matching TRBD1 (6 bases). Germline V CDR1 and CDR2: SGHNT, YYREEE (reference sequence). V was pared by 4 bases and J by 1 base, with 11 bases between. The CDR3 length is 14 residues. The CDR3 coding sequence is TGTGCCAGCAGCAGGCCACAGGGGAACACTGAAGCTTTCTTT. Translation gives CASSRPQGNTEAFF.

The chain couples TRBV7-6 to TRBJ2-1; 8 bases are shared with TRBD1. Per germline, CDR1 SGHVS and CDR2 FNYEAQ. Trimming took 1 base from V and 2 from J; bases not matched to a gene: 7. The CDR3 runs 17 residues. The CDR3 loop reads CASSLDQGAVPYNEQFF. CDR3 nucleotide sequence: TGTGCCAGCAGCTTAGATCAGGGGGCAGTCCCCTACAATGAGCAGTTCTTC.

This clone was found once. The V gene is TRBV5-6, the J gene TRBJ2-2; weak D call: TRBD2 (5 bases). Trimming shortened V by 3 bases and J by 5 bases, and 20 bases separated the two germline ends. CDR1 is SGHDT and CDR2 is YYEEEE in the germline V gene. The CDR3 has 17 residues. CDR3 DNA sequence: TGTGCCAGCAGCTCCGGACTGGATCTGCGGAGGACCGGGGAGCTGTTTTTT. As protein: CASSSGLDLRRTGELFF.

This chain joins TRBV7-9 and TRBJ1-1; no clear D. The V end lost 5 bases, the J end lost 4 bases, and 8 bases lay between the germline ends. CDR3 length: 12 residues. The germline gives CDR1 SEHNR, CDR2 FQNEAQ (reference sequence). CDR3 loop: CASSVSSTEAFF. Written as DNA, the CDR3 is TGTGCCAGCAGCGTAAGCTCCACTGAAGCTTTCTTT.

V usage is TRBV2 and J usage is TRBJ2-1, with 11 bases identical to TRBD1. Germline CDR1 and CDR2: SNHLY and FYNNEI. V trimming: 6 bases; J trimming: 7 bases; junction bases outside the gene matches: 2. This CDR3 is 13 amino acids long. The CDR3 reads CASSGDRGNEQFF. In DNA, the CDR3 is TGTGCCAGCAGCGGGGACAGGGGGAATGAGCAGTTCTTC.

This chain links TRBV30 with TRBJ1-5; the match to TRBD1 covers 11 bases. This CDR3 is 15 amino acids long. Trimming took 2 bases from V and 7 from J; bases not matched to a gene: 7. Germline V gene sequence: CDR1 GTSNPN, CDR2 SVGIG (reference sequence). In DNA form, the CDR3 reads TGTGCCTGGAGTTCGGGGACAGGGGGTAGGCAGCCCCAGCATTTT. It is translated as CAWSSGTGGRQPQHF.

The chain links TRBV5-4 to TRBJ1-1, with 9 bases fitting TRBD1. Trimming removed 4 bases from V and 7 bases from J; junction bases left unmatched: 11. The germline V gene has CDR1 SGHNT and CDR2 YYREEE (reference sequence). The CDR3 contains 15 residues. CDR3 sequence reads: CASSLRDRALGEAFF. CDR3 coding DNA: TGTGCCAGCAGCCTAAGGGACAGGGCTTTGGGTGAAGCTTTCTTT. Full variable domain (outside the CDR3, taken from reference TRBV5-4 and TRBJ1-1): ETGVTQSPTHLIKTRGQQVTLRCSSQSGHNTVSWYQQALGQGPQFIFQYYREEENGRGNFPPRFSGLQFPNYSSELNVNALELDDSALYLCASSLRDRALGEAFFGQGTRLTVV.